The next 2 T cell receptor beta chains were all read from a single sample in a study of blood T cell repertoires in COVID-19. Profiling relied on immunoSEQ multiplex PCR, and the TCRdb table lists in-frame clones only, not all of them. The table includes approximately 290,000 clones, 70% to 90% detected once. The source material was peripheral blood. The receptors here all came from a human donor with COVID-19, enrolled during active disease. The donor label of this sample is uncertain.

This clone was seen a single time. This rearrangement joins TRBV4-3 to TRBJ1-3; 11 nucleotides agree with TRBD1. This CDR3 region has 18 residues. V was pared by 4 bases and J by 4 bases, with 12 bases of the junction left unmatched. Germline CDR1 LGHNA, CDR2 YSLEER. The CDR3 sequence is CASSPTRTGGFTGNTIYF. The CDR3 coding sequence is TGCGCCAGCAGCCCCACGAGGACAGGGGGCTTTACGGGAAACACCATATATTTT.

The chain is built from TRBV5-1 and TRBJ2-5; D is unclear. Germline V CDR1 and CDR2: SGHRS, YFSETQ. This CDR3 is built from 14 residues. Trimming left V 4 bases short and J 2 bases short, with 12 bases between. The CDR3: CASSPAAVQETQYF. CDR3 bases: TGCGCCAGCAGCCCGGCGGCGGTTCAAGAGACCCAGTACTTC.